The sequence of this T cell receptor beta chain was determined in a study of T cell responses to AZD1222 COVID-19 vaccine. TCRdb keeps only in-frame clones here, not all; method: immunoSEQ multiplex PCR. Counted here are some 130,000 clones, 80% to 90% occurring once; the ten biggest clones make up about 9.5%. Second doses that came at about 4 or about 12 weeks were put together. The germline V gene encodes CDR1 SGHVS and CDR2 FQNEAQ. The ends were cut back, 4 bases at V and 1 base at J, with 19 bases in the middle. CDR3 size: 17 residues. This TCR derives from an adult who received the AZD1222 COVID-19 vaccine. The chain couples TRBV7-8 to TRBJ1-1; possibly TRBD1 for D (5 bases). The sample was peripheral blood, taken 28 days after the second AZD1222 dose. The CDR3 region is CASSWPGGTATNTEAFF. The CDR3 DNA sequence: TGTGCCAGCAGCTGGCCGGGGGGGACCGCTACGAACACTGAAGCTTTCTTT. The whole variable domain, filled in from reference TRBV7-8 and TRBJ1-1, reads GAGVSQSPRYKVAKRGQDVALRCDPISGHVSLFWYQQALGQGPEFLTYFQNEAQLDKSGLPSDRFFAERPEGSVSTLKIQRTQQEDSAVYLCASSWPGGTATNTEAFFGQGTRLTVV.